Listed below are T cell receptor beta chains from one sample, sequenced in a study of a mutant IDH1 vaccine in newly diagnosed glioma. Clones were sequenced by immunoSEQ multiplex PCR, and TCRdb holds only the in-frame ones, with some missing. The table has around 120,000 clones, around 80% seen once. For these TCRs, the target antigens are not known. The sequencing here drew on PBMCs, taken from a glioma patient whose treatment included an IDH1 peptide vaccine. Receptor source: a man in his forties with glioma. CDR3s include the opening cysteine and the closing phenylalanine or tryptophan. A D gene is named only where the DNA matches it firmly. A row's size may be missing; if present it is once, few, many or a size class.

j_call v_call clone_size d_call cdr3_aa cdr3_nt
TRBJ2-3 TRBV10-3 . . CAISRTDNTDTQYF TGTGCCATCAGTCGAACAGATAACACAGATACGCAGTATTTT
TRBJ2-1 TRBV7-2 once . CASSSGRYNEQFF TGTGCCAGCAGCTCAGGACGTTACAATGAGCAGTTCTTC
TRBJ2-7 TRBV30 . . CAWSVLGEQYF TGTGCCTGGAGTGTACTGGGAGAGCAGTACTTC
TRBJ2-7 TRBV18 . . CASSPRKYEQYF TGTGCCAGCTCACCCCGAAAATACGAGCAGTACTTC
TRBJ1-1 TRBV7-2 . . CASSPGRVDTEAFF TGTGCCAGCAGCCCCGGCAGGGTGGACACTGAAGCTTTCTTT
TRBJ1-1 TRBV18 once TRBD1 CASSRVDRGTEAFF TGTGCCAGCTCACGGGTTGACAGGGGCACTGAAGCTTTCTTT
TRBJ2-7 TRBV28 . . CASSLVYGSYEQYF TGTGCCAGCAGTTTAGTGTACGGGAGCTACGAGCAGTACTTC
TRBJ2-1 TRBV19 . TRBD2 CASTTTRTSTWNYNEQFF TGTGCCAGTACGACCACGAGGACTAGCACGTGGAATTACAATGAGCAGTTCTTC
TRBJ1-2 TRBV2 . TRBD1 CASRRDRGSYGYTF TGTGCCAGCAGACGGGACAGGGGGTCCTATGGCTACACCTTC
TRBJ2-3 TRBV6-5 . . CASLAGPTDTQYF TGTGCCAGTTTGGCGGGACCCACAGATACGCAGTATTTT
TRBJ2-3 TRBV7-9 . . CASSLISGDTQYF TGTGCCAGCAGCCTTATTAGCGGAGATACGCAGTATTTT
TRBJ2-3 TRBV29-1 . . CSVDRVGQGGTDTQYF TGCAGCGTTGACCGAGTGGGTCAGGGTGGCACAGATACGCAGTATTTT
TRBJ1-4 TRBV6-1 . . CASSELGRGGKLFF TGTGCCAGCAGTGAACTAGGGCGGGGGGGAAAACTGTTTTTT